Shown below are 23 T cell receptor beta chains from a single sample sequenced in a study of blood T cells in healthy people across ages. With a J-beta primer mix and a sample-barcoded 5' primer, a second PCR ran about 7 to 12 cycles. From the 5' RACE reads, TCRdb called clonotypes with MiXCR, one entry per CDR3 protein. The data contain under 2 million distinct CDR3 sequences, about 31% of them singletons. Sequencing was done on a sample of blood. All receptors derive from a woman in her twenties or thirties in good health.

The chain combines TRBV20-1 with TRBJ2-7; TRBD2 might be the D (5 bases). Germline V gene sequence: CDR1 DFQATT, CDR2 SNEGSKA (reference sequence). V was clipped by 0 bases and J by 2 bases, with 17 bases between them. The CDR3 runs 16 residues. The CDR3 loop is CSARDFSGSTPYEQYF. The CDR3 region has the DNA TGCAGTGCTAGAGATTTTTCGGGATCCACTCCCTACGAGCAGTACTTC.

The rearrangement uses TRBV6-1 and TRBJ1-5; tentative D call: TRBD1 (6 bases). The CDR3 length is 15 residues. Trimming cost V 1 base and J 7 bases, with 14 bases left between them. The germline gives CDR1 MNHNS, CDR2 SASEGT. CDR3 amino acids: CASSEDRVLWQPQHF. As DNA, the CDR3 is TGTGCCAGCAGTGAAGACAGGGTTCTTTGGCAGCCCCAGCATTTT.

The chain couples TRBV4-1 to TRBJ1-2, with D hard to call. V was trimmed by 0 bases and J by 12 bases, leaving 14 bases between them. Germline V gives CDR1 MGHRA, CDR2 YSYEKL. The CDR3 is 13 residues long. The CDR3: CASSQEGGIDHTF. The CDR3 DNA is TGCGCCAGCAGCCAAGAAGGTGGGATTGACCACACCTTC.

This clonotype has only a few counts. The CDR3 reads CASSLVGLHNEQFF. In DNA, the CDR3 is TGCGCCAGCAGCTTGGTTGGGCTACACAATGAGCAGTTCTTC. This chain joins TRBV5-1 and TRBJ2-1; no clear D gene. This CDR3 is built from 14 residues. V gave up 0 bases and J gave up 5 bases, with 9 bases separating them. The germline gives CDR1 SGHRS, CDR2 YFSETQ.

This chain links TRBV3-1 with TRBJ2-7, with 7 bases identical to TRBD1. Trimming cost V 8 bases and J 2 bases; bases outside gene matches: 9. The CDR3 length is 14 residues. CDR1 is LGHDT, CDR2 YNNKEL, per germline (reference sequence). The CDR3: CASRDRTGAYEQYF. CDR3 nucleotide sequence: TGTGCCAGCCGGGATCGAACAGGGGCCTACGAGCAGTACTTC.

This clonotype showed up many times. This sequence joins TRBV20-1 and TRBJ2-5; tentatively, D is TRBD1 (6 bases). V gave up 2 bases and J gave up 5 bases, with 12 bases separating them. Looked up from germline, CDR1 is DFQATT and CDR2 is SNEGSKA (reference sequence). CDR3 size: 13 residues. CDR3 nucleotides: TGCAGTGCTAGACCTGAGCAGGGGGAGACCCAGTACTTC. Its translation is CSARPEQGETQYF.

The chain recombines TRBV13 with TRBJ2-7, with a weak D call TRBD2 (5 bases). This CDR3 is 15 amino acids long. Trimming took off 3 bases at V and 3 bases at J, with 15 bases between the two ends. Germline values: CDR1 PRHDT, CDR2 FYEKMQ (reference sequence). The DNA for the CDR3 is TGTGCCAGCAGCTTGCAAGGGCGGGCGGTCTACGAGCAGTACTTC. Residues: CASSLQGRAVYEQYF.

This clonotype occurred a few times. This rearrangement joins TRBV7-9 to TRBJ1-4; D unresolved. This CDR3 comprises 12 residues. V was shortened by 5 bases and J by 8 bases, with 9 bases between the two germline ends. CDR1 and CDR2 (germline): SEHNR, FQNEAQ (reference sequence). The CDR3 region has the DNA TGTGCCAGCAGCCAGAAGGGCGAAAAACTGTTTTTT. This translates into CASSQKGEKLFF.

The V gene is TRBV3-1, the J gene TRBJ2-5; tentative D call: TRBD1 (6 bases). Trimming stripped 2 bases from V and 4 bases from J, with 14 bases between. The CDR3 consists of 15 residues. Germline V gives CDR1 LGHDT, CDR2 YNNKEL (reference sequence). The CDR3 is CASSQSQGRRETQYF. The DNA for the CDR3 is TGTGCCAGCAGCCAATCCCAGGGGCGCCGAGAGACCCAGTACTTC.

This sequence joins TRBV7-2 and TRBJ2-5, with D possibly being TRBD1 or TRBD2 (5 bases each). The germline V gene has CDR1 SGHTA and CDR2 FQGNSA. The CDR3 runs to 14 residues. Trimming removed 2 bases from V and 4 bases from J, with 11 bases in between. CDR3 loop: CASSLWPGGETQYF. The CDR3 region has the DNA TGTGCCAGCAGCTTATGGCCTGGGGGAGAGACCCAGTACTTC.

V and J are TRBV7-3 and TRBJ1-6; no definite D call. Germline-derived CDR1 and CDR2 are SGHTA and FQGTGA. Trimming took 5 bases from V and 10 from J, leaving 12 bases between them. CDR3 length: 13 amino acids. CDR3 nucleotide sequence: TGTGCCAGCAGCCGATCAGGAGAATCACCCCTCCACTTT. As protein: CASSRSGESPLHF.

V and J are TRBV20-1 and TRBJ2-7, with 13 nucleotides matching TRBD2. The CDR3 extends over 17 amino acids. Germline CDR1 DFQATT, CDR2 SNEGSKA (reference sequence). The V gene end was trimmed by 0 bases and the J gene end by 2 bases; junction bases not matched to a gene: 7. The DNA for the CDR3 is TGCAGTGCTAGAGATTCGGGACTAGCGGGAAAAGCCTACGAGCAGTACTTC. It is translated as CSARDSGLAGKAYEQYF.

The CDR3 DNA follows: TGTGCCAGCAGCTACCGACAGGGAGTGGATGAAAAACTGTATTTT. This gives the protein CASSYRQGVDEKLYF. The chain is built from TRBV7-9 and TRBJ2-3; TRBD1 aligns across 7 bases. With V trimmed by 4 bases and J by 14 bases, 18 bases remained unmatched. Germline V lookup: CDR1 SEHNR, CDR2 FQNEAQ (reference sequence). The CDR3 runs to 15 residues.

The sample holds many counts of this clonotype. The rearrangement joins TRBV4-1 to TRBJ2-7; 11 nucleotides line up with TRBD2. CDR1 is MGHRA and CDR2 is YSYEKL in the germline V gene. The CDR3 loop spans 15 amino acids. The trim removed 3 bases at V and 4 bases at J, leaving 5 bases unmatched. The CDR3 nucleotides are TGCGCCAGCAGCCAGCAGGGACTAGCGGTGTACGAGCAGTACTTC. It translates to CASSQQGLAVYEQYF.

This clonotype showed up just a few times. This chain connects TRBV20-1 to TRBJ2-5, with 7 positions matching TRBD1. The CDR3 runs 16 residues. After removal of 2 bases from V and 1 base from J, the junction contained 10 bases not matched to a gene. The germline CDR1 and CDR2 sequences are DFQATT and SNEGSKA (reference sequence). CDR3 protein: CSARPQTGLRQETQYF. As DNA, the CDR3 is TGCAGTGCTAGACCTCAGACAGGGCTGCGCCAAGAGACCCAGTACTTC.

The V call is TRBV27, the J call TRBJ2-5; D is possibly TRBD1 (5 bases). The J call is in doubt because the DNA end fits TRBJ2-7 better. CDR3 length: 14 amino acids. The germline CDR1 and CDR2 sequences are MNHEY and SMNVEV (reference sequence). CDR3 coding DNA: TGTGCCAGCAGTCCTTGGACACGCGCCTACGAGCAGTACTTC. Protein: CASSPWTRAYEQYF.

This clonotype appeared once. This chain joins TRBV4-2 and TRBJ1-4, with 7 bases matching TRBD1. Germline CDR1 is LGHNA and CDR2 is YNFKEQ. This CDR3 contains 17 residues. V lost 1 base to trimming and J lost 7 bases; unmatched junction nucleotides: 12. The CDR3 protein is CASSQGIGTVGSEKLFF. CDR3 DNA: TGTGCCAGCAGCCAAGGAATAGGGACAGTCGGAAGTGAAAAACTGTTTTTT.

V gene TRBV5-4 combines with J gene TRBJ2-3; 14 bases are shared with TRBD2. Trimming at V came to 4 bases and at J to 4 bases, leaving 8 bases not matched to a gene. This CDR3 has 17 amino acids. The germline V gene has CDR1 SGHNT and CDR2 YYREEE (reference sequence). This CDR3 reads CASSPGPGLAGADTQYF. The DNA of the CDR3 is TGTGCCAGCAGCCCCGGACCGGGACTAGCGGGAGCAGATACGCAGTATTTT.

In its sample, this clonotype was seen a few times. The chain carries TRBV4-2 and TRBJ2-1, with TRBD1 matching over 9 bases. J was trimmed by 9 bases and V by 0 bases; bases with no gene match: 9. This CDR3 has 16 residues. CDR1 is LGHNA and CDR2 is YNFKEQ in the germline V gene. CDR3 nucleotide sequence: TGTGCCAGCAGCCAAGATCAACAGGGGGCCAGGGGTGAGCAGTTCTTC. Protein product: CASSQDQQGARGEQFF.

This chain connects TRBV5-1 to TRBJ2-1; either TRBD1 or TRBD2 may supply D (5 bases each). V lost 5 bases and J 10 bases, leaving 22 bases between the germline ends. CDR3 length: 15 amino acids. The germline CDR1 and CDR2 sequences are SGHRS and YFSETQ. In nucleotides, the CDR3 is TGCGCCAGCAGTATCCTGGGACCCGGGTCTGTAGAGCAGTTCTTC. This codes for CASSILGPGSVEQFF.

This clonotype was counted between two and nine times. The chain uses TRBV5-1 and TRBJ2-7; tentative D call: TRBD1 (6 bases). The germline V gene has CDR1 SGHRS and CDR2 YFSETQ. The CDR3 loop spans 14 amino acids. V lost 3 bases and J 0 bases, leaving 10 bases between the germline ends. The CDR3 reads CASSSGQPSYEQYF. The CDR3 region has the DNA TGCGCCAGCAGCTCCGGACAGCCCTCCTACGAGCAGTACTTC.

This chain links TRBV10-2 with TRBJ1-6; D is unresolved. Deletions cut 5 bases from V and 7 bases from J, with 9 bases between. Germline CDR1 and CDR2: WSHSY and SAAADI. The CDR3 sequence is 13 residues long. For the CDR3, the DNA is TGCGCCAGCAGTCAGAGCGTCAATTCACCCCTCCACTTT. Amino acids: CASSQSVNSPLHF.

The V gene is TRBV28, the J gene TRBJ2-3; 7 nucleotides match TRBD2. The germline CDR1 and CDR2 sequences are MDHEN and SYDVKM. This CDR3 has 13 residues. V trimming: 9 bases; J trimming: 4 bases; junction bases outside the gene matches: 7. The CDR3 here is CASAGRGADTQYF. The CDR3 coding sequence is TGTGCCAGTGCGGGGAGGGGTGCAGATACGCAGTATTTT.